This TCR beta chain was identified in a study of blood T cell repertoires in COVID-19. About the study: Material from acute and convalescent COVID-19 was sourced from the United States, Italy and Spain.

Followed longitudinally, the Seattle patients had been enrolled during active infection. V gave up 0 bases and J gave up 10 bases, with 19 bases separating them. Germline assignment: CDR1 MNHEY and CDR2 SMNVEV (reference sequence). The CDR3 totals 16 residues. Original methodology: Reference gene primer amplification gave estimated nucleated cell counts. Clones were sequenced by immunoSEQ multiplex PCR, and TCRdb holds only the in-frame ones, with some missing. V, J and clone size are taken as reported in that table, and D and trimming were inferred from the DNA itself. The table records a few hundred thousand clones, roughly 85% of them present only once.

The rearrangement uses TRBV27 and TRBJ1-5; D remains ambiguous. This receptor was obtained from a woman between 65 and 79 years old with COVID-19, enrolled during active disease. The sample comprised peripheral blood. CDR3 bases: TGTGCCAGCAGTTTATCGAAGCCGGTAGCATCTCCACCCCAGCATTTT. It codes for CASSLSKPVASPPQHF.